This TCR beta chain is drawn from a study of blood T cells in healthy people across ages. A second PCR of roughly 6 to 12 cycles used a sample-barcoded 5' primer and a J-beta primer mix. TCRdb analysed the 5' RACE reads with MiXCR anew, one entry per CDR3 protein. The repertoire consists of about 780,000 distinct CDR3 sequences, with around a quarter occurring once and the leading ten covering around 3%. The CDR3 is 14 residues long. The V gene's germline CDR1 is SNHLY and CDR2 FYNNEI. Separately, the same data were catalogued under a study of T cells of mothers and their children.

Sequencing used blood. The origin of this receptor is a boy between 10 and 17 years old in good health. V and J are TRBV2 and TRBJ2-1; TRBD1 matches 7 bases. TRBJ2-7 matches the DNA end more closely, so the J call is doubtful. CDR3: CASRWQGDSYEQYF. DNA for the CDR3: TGTGCCAGCAGATGGCAGGGGGACTCCTACGAGCAGTACTTC.